A single T cell receptor beta chain is shown here with its context. In the original processing: Using reference gene primer amplification, nucleated cell counts were estimated. Measured with immunoSEQ multiplex PCR; TCRdb has only the in-frame clones, and not every one. V, J and clone size reflect that table, while D and trimming were determined from the DNA. The sample yields roughly 170,000 clones, about 85% seen once. The sample comes from a study of blood T cell repertoires in COVID-19. Whole-study context: The United States, Italy and Spain were the sources of the acute and convalescent COVID-19 samples. PBMCs, B-cell-depleted T cells, or T cells were the source of the cDNA or gDNA that made up the material.

The CDR3 spans 16 residues. CDR1 is MDHEN and CDR2 is SYDVKM in the germline V gene. Trimming took 6 bases from V and 0 from J, leaving 17 bases between them. The source is a man in his fifties or sixties who had recovered from COVID-19. The V gene is TRBV28, the J gene TRBJ1-2, with D perhaps matching TRBD1 (5 bases). Sequenced sample: peripheral blood. The CDR3 sequence: CASRGPSAPTNYGYTF. CDR3 DNA sequence: TGTGCCAGCAGGGGGCCCAGTGCTCCTACTAACTATGGCTACACCTTC.